These 3 T cell receptor beta chains came from one sample sequenced in a study of monozygotic twins with inflammatory bowel disease (dated by TCRdb to 2018 to 2020). Library prep was done by 5' RACE. Reads for this sample came from an Illumina HiSeq 2500. Following TCRdb reprocessing, every CDR3 protein sequence forms one entry, and DNA is not provided. This sample's records show 350,000 to 400,000 distinct CDR3 sequences. 2.6% of the sample belongs to the ten largest clones. Material: blood. All receptors derive from a human donor with ulcerative colitis or Crohn's disease, or a healthy co-twin of an affected twin (not recorded which).

This chain links TRBV7-8 with TRBJ1-1. From germline, CDR1 is SGHVS and CDR2 FQNEAQ. The CDR3 spans 15 residues. The CDR3 sequence is CASRPFRFMNTEAFF.

J is TRBJ2-7 and V is TRBV19; with no DNA, the TCRdb D assignment of TRBD1 cannot be verified. CDR1 is LNHDA, CDR2 SQIVND, per germline (reference sequence). The CDR3 is made up of 15 amino acids. The CDR3: CASSLYLGQPYEQYF.

This chain connects TRBV4-3 to TRBJ1-1; absent DNA, TCRdb's TRBD1 call cannot be checked. The germline V gene has CDR1 LGHNA and CDR2 YSLEER. The CDR3 runs to 15 residues. CDR3 in amino acids: CASSHLDRRNTEAFF.